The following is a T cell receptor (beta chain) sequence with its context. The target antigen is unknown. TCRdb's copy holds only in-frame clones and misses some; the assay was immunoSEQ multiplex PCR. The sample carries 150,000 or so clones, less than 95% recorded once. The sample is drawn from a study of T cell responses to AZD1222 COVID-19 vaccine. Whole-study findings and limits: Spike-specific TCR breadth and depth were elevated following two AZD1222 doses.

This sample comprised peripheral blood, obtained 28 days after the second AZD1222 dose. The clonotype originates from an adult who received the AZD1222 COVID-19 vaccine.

CDR3 nucleotide sequence: TGTGCCTATAGGCCGGGACAGGGTATCTCACCCCTCCACTTT. It yields the protein CAYRPGQGISPLHF. V is TRBV30 and J is TRBJ1-6; 9 positions match TRBD1. Germline CDR1 reads GTSNPN; CDR2 reads SVGIG (reference sequence). This CDR3 spans 14 amino acids. Germline trimming cut 7 bases from V and 10 bases from J; bases unmatched to any gene: 11.